The rows below give T cell receptor beta chains drawn from one sample of a study of blood T cell repertoires in COVID-19. Libraries were prepared by immunoSEQ multiplex PCR; TCRdb keeps only in-frame clonotypes and omits some of them. The sample records about 88,000 clones, roughly 90% being singletons. The sample consisted of peripheral blood. Receptor source: a man in his fifties or sixties with acute or convalescent COVID-19. The CDR3 runs from the conserved cysteine through the conserved F or W. Fields, in order: D gene, J gene, V gene, CDR3 length, clone size, CDR3 protein, CDR3 DNA. A D gene is named only where the DNA matches it firmly. Clone size appears in some rows only: once, few, many, or a class for an expanded clone.

.,TRBJ2-2,TRBV4-3,15,once,CASSLDSLNTGELFF,TGCGCCAGCAGCCTGGACAGCCTTAACACCGGGGAGCTGTTTTTT
.,TRBJ1-2,TRBV29-1,16,.,CSVEGRFEGLGYGYTF,TGCAGCGTTGAGGGAAGGTTCGAGGGACTAGGCTATGGCTACACCTTC
.,TRBJ2-1,TRBV21-1,17,.,CASSKDRWPSGRNEQFF,TGTGCCAGCAGCAAAGACCGATGGCCTAGCGGGAGGAATGAGCAGTTCTTC
TRBD2,TRBJ2-1,TRBV2,14,.,CASKPSGIYNEQFF,TGTGCCAGCAAGCCTAGCGGGATTTACAATGAGCAGTTCTTC
TRBD1,TRBJ2-7,TRBV5-5,14,.,CASSRTGYSYEQYF,TGTGCCAGCAGTCGGACAGGGTATTCCTACGAGCAGTACTTC
.,TRBJ1-2,TRBV29-1,11,.,CSARGQYGYTF,TGCAGCGCCCGAGGCCAGTATGGCTACACCTTC
.,TRBJ1-2,TRBV19,14,.,CASSVPSTSYGYTF,TGTGCCAGTAGTGTGCCCTCGACATCTTATGGCTACACCTTC
.,TRBJ2-5,TRBV28,16,.,CASSPARGFLQETQYF,TGTGCCAGCAGCCCGGCCAGGGGCTTTTTACAAGAGACCCAGTACTTC
.,TRBJ2-5,TRBV29-1,15,.,CSVDLPGVSEETQYF,TGCAGCGTTGATTTACCGGGAGTATCAGAAGAGACCCAGTACTTC
.,TRBJ2-2,TRBV7-8,18,once,CASSLEPRGRANTGELFF,TGTGCCAGCAGCTTAGAACCTAGGGGGAGGGCGAACACCGGGGAGCTGTTTTTT
.,TRBJ1-1,TRBV5-1,12,.,CASSLGQGEAFF,TGCGCCAGCAGCTTGGGGCAGGGAGAAGCTTTCTTT